The 6 T cell receptor beta chains below all came from one sample that was sequenced in a study of shared clonotypes between healthy human individuals. Sequencing was performed with immunoSEQ multiplex PCR; in TCRdb, only in-frame clones are kept and a portion is missing. The profile shows roughly 2.4 million clones, approximately 94% of them singletons. The sample consisted of naive CD4+ T cells sorted from blood. This sample's subset: CD45RA+ positively selected. The receptor source for this set is a man aged 18-30 years in good health.

The chain uses TRBV4-1 and TRBJ2-6; D uncertain. CDR1 and CDR2 from the germline V gene are MGHRA and YSYEKL. The CDR3 totals 17 residues. Trimming left V 1 base short and J 2 bases short, with 12 bases between. CDR3 in amino acids: CASSQGPPGPGANVLTF. The CDR3 DNA is TGCGCCAGCAGCCAAGGGCCCCCAGGTCCTGGGGCCAACGTCCTGACTTTC.

This sequence joins TRBV7-3 and TRBJ2-1, with TRBD2 matching 13 bases. Germline V CDR1 and CDR2: SGHTA, FQGTGA. The CDR3 loop spans 16 amino acids. The ends lost 5 bases at V and 5 bases at J; junction bases unmatched: 6. The CDR3, as DNA: TGTGCCAGCAGCCAGGGGACTAGCGGGGTGCACAATGAGCAGTTCTTC. It specifies CASSQGTSGVHNEQFF.

This clone was seen once. The CDR3 DNA is TGTGCCAGCTCACCACCGGGGCTCCGGTCTAATTCACCCCTCCACTTT. This codes for CASSPPGLRSNSPLHF. The V and J genes are TRBV18 and TRBJ1-6; perhaps TRBD1 as D (5 bases). Germline CDR1 and CDR2: KGHSH and LQKENI. Trimming removed 0 bases at V and 6 bases at J, with 12 bases between. The CDR3 has 16 residues.

This chain connects TRBV5-1 to TRBJ2-3; 10 bases agree with TRBD2. This CDR3 is 16 amino acids long. J gave up 2 bases and V 4 bases, and 7 bases lay outside the gene matches. Looked up from germline, CDR1 is SGHRS and CDR2 is YFSETQ. The CDR3 region is CASSKDGTSVTDTQYF. DNA of the CDR3: TGCGCCAGCAGCAAGGACGGGACTAGCGTCACAGATACGCAGTATTTT.

The J gene is TRBJ1-5, the V gene TRBV19; a weak D match, TRBD1 (5 bases). The CDR3 is 14 amino acids. The ends were cut back, 6 bases at V and 1 base at J, with 10 bases in the middle. Germline loops: CDR1 LNHDA, CDR2 SQIVND (reference sequence). CDR3: CASSRGVSNQPQHF. The DNA for the CDR3 is TGTGCCAGTAGCCGGGGCGTCAGCAATCAGCCCCAGCATTTT.

The chain uses TRBV2 and TRBJ2-7, with 9 bases lining up with TRBD2. Losses at the gene ends were 6 bases for V and 4 bases for J; bases not matched to a gene: 10. Per germline, CDR1 SNHLY and CDR2 FYNNEI. The CDR3 is 15 residues long. In DNA, the CDR3 is TGTGCCAGCAGGCGGGAGGGCATCTTAGTATACGAGCAGTACTTC. It specifies CASRREGILVYEQYF.